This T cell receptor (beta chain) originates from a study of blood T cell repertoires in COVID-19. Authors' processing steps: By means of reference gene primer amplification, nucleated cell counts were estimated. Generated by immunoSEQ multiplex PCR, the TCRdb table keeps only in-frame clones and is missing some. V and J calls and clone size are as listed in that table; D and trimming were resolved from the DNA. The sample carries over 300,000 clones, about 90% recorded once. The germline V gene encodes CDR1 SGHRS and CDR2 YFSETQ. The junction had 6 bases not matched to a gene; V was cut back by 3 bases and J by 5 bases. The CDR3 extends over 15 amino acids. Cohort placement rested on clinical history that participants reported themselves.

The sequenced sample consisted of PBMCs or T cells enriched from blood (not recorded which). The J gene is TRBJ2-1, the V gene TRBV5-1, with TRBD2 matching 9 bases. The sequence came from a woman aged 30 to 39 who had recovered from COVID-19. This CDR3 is CASSSGLAPHNEQFF. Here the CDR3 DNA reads TGCGCCAGCAGCTCGGGACTAGCTCCCCACAATGAGCAGTTCTTC.